Each of the 2 T cell receptor beta chains below was sequenced from the same sample in a study of metastatic and nonmetastatic thyroid tumors. The entire patient cohort was treatment-naive prior to thyroid surgery. TCRdb ran MiXCR on the PCR reads. There are 11,000 to 15,000 clones in the sample; roughly 25% occur only once, and approximately 9.9% lies in the top ten. The specimen sequenced was tumor tissue. Source of these receptors: a female donor with papillary thyroid cancer or a benign thyroid nodule (not recorded which). Some clones in this sample may be carry-over from other donors' samples.

This clone was observed a handful of times. The CDR3: CASRPGNEQYF. The CDR3 DNA is TGTGCCAGCAGGCCTGGGAACGAGCAGTACTTC. The chain recombines TRBV27 with TRBJ2-7; D gene unclear. With 6 bases removed from V and 5 bases from J, the gap between germline ends came to 8 bases. CDR3 length: 11 residues. Germline lookup yields CDR1 MNHEY and CDR2 SMNVEV (reference sequence).

The CDR3 nucleotides are TGCAGTGCTAGAGATCTGGGGGGGGGCTCCTACAATGAGCAGTTCTTC. Its protein product is CSARDLGGGSYNEQFF. This chain links TRBV20-1 with TRBJ2-1; the match to TRBD2 covers 7 bases. The CDR3 sequence is 16 residues long. With 0 bases clipped from V and 0 bases from J, the junction kept 5 bases outside the gene matches. CDR1 is DFQATT, CDR2 SNEGSKA, per germline (reference sequence).